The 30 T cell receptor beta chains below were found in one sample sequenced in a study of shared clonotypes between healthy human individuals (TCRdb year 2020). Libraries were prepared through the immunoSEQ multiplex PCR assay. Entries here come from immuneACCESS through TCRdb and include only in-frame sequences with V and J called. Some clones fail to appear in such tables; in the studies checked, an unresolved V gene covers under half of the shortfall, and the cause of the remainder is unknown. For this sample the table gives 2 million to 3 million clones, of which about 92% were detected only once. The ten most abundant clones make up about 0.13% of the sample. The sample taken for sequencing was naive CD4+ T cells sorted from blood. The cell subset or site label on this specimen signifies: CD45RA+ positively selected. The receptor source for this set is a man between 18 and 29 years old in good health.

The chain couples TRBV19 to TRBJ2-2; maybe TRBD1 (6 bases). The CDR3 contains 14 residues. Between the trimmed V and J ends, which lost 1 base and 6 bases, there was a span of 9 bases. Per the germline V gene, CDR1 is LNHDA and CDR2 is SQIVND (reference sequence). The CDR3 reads CASSIASGAGELFF. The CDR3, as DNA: TGTGCCAGTAGTATAGCTTCAGGGGCCGGGGAGCTGTTTTTT.

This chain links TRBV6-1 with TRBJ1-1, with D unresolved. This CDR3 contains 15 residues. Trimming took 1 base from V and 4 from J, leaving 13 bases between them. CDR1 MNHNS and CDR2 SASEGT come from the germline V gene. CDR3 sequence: CASSEVGGVGTEAFF. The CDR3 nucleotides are TGTGCCAGCAGTGAAGTAGGCGGGGTCGGCACTGAAGCTTTCTTT.

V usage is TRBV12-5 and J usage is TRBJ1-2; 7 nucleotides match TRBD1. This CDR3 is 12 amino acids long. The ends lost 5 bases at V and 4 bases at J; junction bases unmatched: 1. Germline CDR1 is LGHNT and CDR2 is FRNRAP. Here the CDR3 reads CASGGDSYGYTF. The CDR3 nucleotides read TGTGCTAGTGGTGGGGACAGCTATGGCTACACCTTC.

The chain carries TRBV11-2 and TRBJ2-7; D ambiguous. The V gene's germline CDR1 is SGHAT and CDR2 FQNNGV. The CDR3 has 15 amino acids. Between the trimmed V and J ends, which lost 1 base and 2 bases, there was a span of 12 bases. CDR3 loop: CASSLGSARTYEQYF. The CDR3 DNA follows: TGTGCCAGCAGCTTAGGATCAGCGCGGACCTACGAGCAGTACTTC. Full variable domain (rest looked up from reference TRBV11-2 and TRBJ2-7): EAGVAQSPRYKIIEKRQSVAFWCNPISGHATLYWYQQILGQGPKLLIQFQNNGVVDDSQLPKDRFSAERLKGVDSTLKIQPAKLEDSAVYLCASSLGSARTYEQYFGPGTRLTVT.

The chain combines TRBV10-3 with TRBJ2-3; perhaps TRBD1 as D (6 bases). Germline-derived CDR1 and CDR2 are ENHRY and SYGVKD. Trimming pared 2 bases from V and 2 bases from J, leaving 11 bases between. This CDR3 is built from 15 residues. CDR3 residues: CAISERGSNTDTQYF. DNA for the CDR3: TGTGCCATCAGTGAGAGGGGGTCCAACACAGATACGCAGTATTTT.

The CDR3 spells CASSTHGTGGHGELFF. In DNA form, the CDR3 reads TGTGCCAGCAGTACGCACGGGACAGGGGGCCACGGGGAGCTGTTTTTT. The J gene is TRBJ2-2, the V gene TRBV27; TRBD1 matches at 12 bases. With V trimmed by 5 bases and J by 7 bases, 8 bases remained unmatched. CDR1 is MNHEY, CDR2 SMNVEV, per germline (reference sequence). This CDR3 spans 16 amino acids.

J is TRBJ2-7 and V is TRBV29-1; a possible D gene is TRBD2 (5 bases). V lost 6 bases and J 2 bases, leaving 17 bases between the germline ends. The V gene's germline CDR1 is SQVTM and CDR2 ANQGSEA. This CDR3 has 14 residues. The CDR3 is CSVPSAAGPYEQYF. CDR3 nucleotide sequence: TGCAGCGTACCCTCGGCGGCGGGCCCCTACGAGCAGTACTTC.

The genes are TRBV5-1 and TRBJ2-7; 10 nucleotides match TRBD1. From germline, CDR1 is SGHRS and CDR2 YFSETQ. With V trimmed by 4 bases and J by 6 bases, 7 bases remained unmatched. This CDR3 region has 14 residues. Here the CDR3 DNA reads TGCGCCAGCAGCACCGACAGGGGGCCAGGCGAGCAGTACTTC. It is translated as CASSTDRGPGEQYF. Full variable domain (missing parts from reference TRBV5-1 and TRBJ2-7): KAGVTQTPRYLIKTRGQQVTLSCSPISGHRSVSWYQQTPGQGLQFLFEYFSETQRNKGNFPGRFSGRQFSNSRSEMNVSTLELGDSALYLCASSTDRGPGEQYFGPGTRLTVT.

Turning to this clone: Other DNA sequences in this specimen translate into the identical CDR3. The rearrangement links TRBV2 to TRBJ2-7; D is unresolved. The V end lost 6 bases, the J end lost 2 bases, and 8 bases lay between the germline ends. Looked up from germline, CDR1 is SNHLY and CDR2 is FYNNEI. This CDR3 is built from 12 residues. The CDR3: CASSGDTYEQYF. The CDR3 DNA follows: TGTGCCAGCAGCGGCGATACCTACGAGCAGTACTTC. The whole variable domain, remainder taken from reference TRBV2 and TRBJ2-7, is EPEVTQTPSHQVTQMGQEVILRCVPISNHLYFYWYRQILGQKVEFLVSFYNNEISEKSEIFDDQFSVERPDGSNFTLKIRSTKLEDSAMYFCASSGDTYEQYFGPGTRLTVT.

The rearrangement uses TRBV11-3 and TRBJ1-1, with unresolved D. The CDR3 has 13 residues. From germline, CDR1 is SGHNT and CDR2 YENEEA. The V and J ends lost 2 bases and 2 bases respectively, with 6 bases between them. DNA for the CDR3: TGTGCCAGCAGCTTACTGGGTAACACTGAAGCTTTCTTT. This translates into CASSLLGNTEAFF.

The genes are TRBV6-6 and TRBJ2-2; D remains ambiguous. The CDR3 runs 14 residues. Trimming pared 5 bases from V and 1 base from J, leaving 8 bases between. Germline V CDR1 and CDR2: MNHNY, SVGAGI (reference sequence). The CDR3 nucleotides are TGTGCCAGCAGTGGAGCCTTGAACACCGGGGAGCTGTTTTTT. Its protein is CASSGALNTGELFF.

The CDR3 is CASSPQRTNSYEQYF. In nucleotides, the CDR3 is TGTGCCAGCAGTCCCCAGCGGACCAACTCCTACGAGCAGTACTTC. The J gene is TRBJ2-5, the V gene TRBV7-9; TRBD2 might be the D (5 bases). The end of the DNA fits TRBJ2-7 better, so the J call may be wrong. The CDR3 loop spans 15 amino acids. Germline V gene sequence: CDR1 SEHNR, CDR2 FQNEAQ (reference sequence).

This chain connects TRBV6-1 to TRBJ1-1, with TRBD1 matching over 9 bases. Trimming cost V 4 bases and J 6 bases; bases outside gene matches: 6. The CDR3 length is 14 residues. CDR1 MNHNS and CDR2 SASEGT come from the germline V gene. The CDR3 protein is CASSAGTGSAEAFF. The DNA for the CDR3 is TGTGCCAGCAGTGCCGGGACAGGGTCGGCTGAAGCTTTCTTT.

The CDR3 nucleotides are TGTGCCAGCAGTACAGACAGGGGGCCCTACAATGAGCAGTTCTTC. Translation: CASSTDRGPYNEQFF. This sequence joins TRBV6-1 and TRBJ2-1, with 10 bases identical to TRBD1. Germline V gene lookup returns CDR1 MNHNS and CDR2 SASEGT. CDR3 length: 15 amino acids. Trimming cost V 5 bases and J 2 bases; bases outside gene matches: 3.

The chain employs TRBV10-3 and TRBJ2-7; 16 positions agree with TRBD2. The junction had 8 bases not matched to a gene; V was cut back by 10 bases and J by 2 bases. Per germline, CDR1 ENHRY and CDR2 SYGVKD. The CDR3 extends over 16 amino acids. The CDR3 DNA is TGTGCCACACAACCGGGACTAGCGGGAGGGCCCTACGAGCAGTACTTC. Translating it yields CATQPGLAGGPYEQYF.

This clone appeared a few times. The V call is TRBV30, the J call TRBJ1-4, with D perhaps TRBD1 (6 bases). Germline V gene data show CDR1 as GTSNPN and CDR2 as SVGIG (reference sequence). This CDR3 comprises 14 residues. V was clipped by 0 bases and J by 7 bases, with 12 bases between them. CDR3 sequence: CAWSVGGVSEKLFF. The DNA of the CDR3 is TGTGCCTGGAGTGTAGGGGGAGTTAGTGAAAAACTGTTTTTT.

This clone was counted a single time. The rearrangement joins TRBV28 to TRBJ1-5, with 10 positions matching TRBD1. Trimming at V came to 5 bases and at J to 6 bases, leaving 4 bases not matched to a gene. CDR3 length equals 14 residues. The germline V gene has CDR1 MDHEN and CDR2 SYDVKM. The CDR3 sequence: CASSDRGPAQPQHF. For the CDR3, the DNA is TGTGCCAGCAGTGACAGGGGGCCTGCTCAGCCCCAGCATTTT.

The CDR3 reads CASSYSPAGPNTQYF. Written as DNA, the CDR3 is TGTGCCAGCAGTTACTCGCCAGCGGGGCCAAATACGCAGTATTTT. V and J are TRBV6-5 and TRBJ2-3; 7 positions match TRBD2. The CDR3 is made up of 15 amino acids. Germline V lookup: CDR1 MNHEY, CDR2 SVGAGI. V trimming: 0 bases; J trimming: 7 bases; junction bases outside the gene matches: 7.

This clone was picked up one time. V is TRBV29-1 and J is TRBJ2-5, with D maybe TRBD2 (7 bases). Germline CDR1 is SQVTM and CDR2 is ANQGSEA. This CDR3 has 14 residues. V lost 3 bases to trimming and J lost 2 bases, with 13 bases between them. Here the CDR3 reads CSVEGGADQETQYF. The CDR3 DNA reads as TGCAGCGTTGAGGGGGGGGCGGATCAAGAGACCCAGTACTTC.

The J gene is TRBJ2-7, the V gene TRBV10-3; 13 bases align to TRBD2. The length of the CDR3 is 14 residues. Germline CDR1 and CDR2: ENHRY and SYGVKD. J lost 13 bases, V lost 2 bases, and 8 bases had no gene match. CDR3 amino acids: CAISEKTSGGASYF. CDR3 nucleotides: TGTGCCATCAGTGAGAAAACTAGCGGGGGGGCCTCCTACTTC.

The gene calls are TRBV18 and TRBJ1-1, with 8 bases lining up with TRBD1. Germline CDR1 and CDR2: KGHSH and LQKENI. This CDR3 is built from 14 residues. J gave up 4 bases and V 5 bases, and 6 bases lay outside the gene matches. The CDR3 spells CASSEQGAGTEAFF. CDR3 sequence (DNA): TGTGCCAGCTCAGAGCAGGGGGCGGGCACTGAAGCTTTCTTT.

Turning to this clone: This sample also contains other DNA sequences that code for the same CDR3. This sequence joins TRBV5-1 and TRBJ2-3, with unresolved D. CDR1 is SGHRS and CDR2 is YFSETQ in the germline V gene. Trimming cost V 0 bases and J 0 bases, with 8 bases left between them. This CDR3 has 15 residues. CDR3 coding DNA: TGCGCCAGCAGCTTGGATGCATCTAGCACAGATACGCAGTATTTT. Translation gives CASSLDASSTDTQYF.

The CDR3 region is CASSLVGLAGINEQFF. CDR3 DNA sequence: TGTGCCAGCAGCTTAGTCGGTCTAGCGGGAATAAATGAGCAGTTCTTC. The V and J genes are TRBV7-8 and TRBJ2-1; 9 nucleotides agree with TRBD2. The CDR3 length is 16 residues. Per germline, CDR1 SGHVS and CDR2 FQNEAQ. V lost 1 base, J lost 7 bases, and 8 bases stayed unmatched.

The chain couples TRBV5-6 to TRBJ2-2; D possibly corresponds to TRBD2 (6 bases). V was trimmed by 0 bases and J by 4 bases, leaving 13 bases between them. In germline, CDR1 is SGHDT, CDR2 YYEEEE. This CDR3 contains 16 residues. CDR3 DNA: TGTGCCAGCAGCTTGGTTTGGGGAGGTAGCACCGGGGAGCTGTTTTTT. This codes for CASSLVWGGSTGELFF.

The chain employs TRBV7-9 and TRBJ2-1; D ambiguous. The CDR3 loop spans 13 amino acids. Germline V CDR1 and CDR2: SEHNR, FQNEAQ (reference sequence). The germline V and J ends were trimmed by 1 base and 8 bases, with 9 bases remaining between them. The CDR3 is CASSLVPNYEQFF. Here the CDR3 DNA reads TGTGCCAGCAGCTTAGTACCCAACTATGAGCAGTTCTTC.

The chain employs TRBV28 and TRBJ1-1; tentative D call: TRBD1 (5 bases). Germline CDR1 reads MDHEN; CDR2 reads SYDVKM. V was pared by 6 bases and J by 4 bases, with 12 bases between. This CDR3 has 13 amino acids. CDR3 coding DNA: TGTGCCAGCAGCCGCCGGGGGTCCACTGAAGCTTTCTTT. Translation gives CASSRRGSTEAFF.

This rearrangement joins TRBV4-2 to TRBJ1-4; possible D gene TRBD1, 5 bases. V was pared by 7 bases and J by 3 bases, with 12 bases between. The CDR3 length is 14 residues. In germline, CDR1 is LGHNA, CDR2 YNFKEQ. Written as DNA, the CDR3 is TGTGCCAGCACCACCGGGGGATCTAATGAAAAACTGTTTTTT. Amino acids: CASTTGGSNEKLFF.

CDR3 bases: TGTGCCAGCAGCTCCCACTACGGACAGGGGGACGAGCAGTACTTC. Amino acids: CASSSHYGQGDEQYF. The chain uses TRBV7-8 and TRBJ2-7; 10 bases match TRBD1. Germline assignment: CDR1 SGHVS and CDR2 FQNEAQ. This CDR3 is built from 15 residues. J lost 5 bases, V lost 4 bases, and 8 bases had no gene match.

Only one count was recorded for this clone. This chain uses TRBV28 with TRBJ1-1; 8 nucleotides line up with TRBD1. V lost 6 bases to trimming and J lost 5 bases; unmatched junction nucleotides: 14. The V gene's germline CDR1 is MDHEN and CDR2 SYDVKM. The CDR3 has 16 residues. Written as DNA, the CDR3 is TGTGCCAGCAGGCCACCAGGGGGCCCCCGGGGTACTGAAGCTTTCTTT. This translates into CASRPPGGPRGTEAFF.

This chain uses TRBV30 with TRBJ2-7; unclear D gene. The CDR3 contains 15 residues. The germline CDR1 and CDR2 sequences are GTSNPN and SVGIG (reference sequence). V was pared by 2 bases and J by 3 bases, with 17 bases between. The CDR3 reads CAWSRDRSRYYEQYF. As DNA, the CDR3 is TGTGCCTGGAGTCGTGATCGTTCCCGCTACTACGAGCAGTACTTC.